Listed here are 15 T cell receptor beta chains from one sample, sequenced in a study of yellow fever vaccine responses in identical twins. MiXCR, run by TCRdb on the RT-PCR reads, gives a single entry per CDR3 protein. The data contain over a thousand distinct CDR3 sequences, roughly 82% of them singletons. The sample was T cells from blood (PBMCs), unsorted or a sorted subset (not recorded which), taken before or after yellow fever vaccination (not recorded which). Source of these receptors: a woman younger than 35 who received the yellow fever vaccine.

This clonotype was seen more than once but under ten times. The chain couples TRBV4-3 to TRBJ2-1; D not certain. Germline V gives CDR1 LGHNA, CDR2 YSLEER. V lost 5 bases and J 4 bases, leaving 18 bases between the germline ends. This CDR3 contains 16 residues. The CDR3 sequence: CASSSRLAQSYNEQFF. In nucleotides, the CDR3 is TGCGCCAGCAGCTCTCGACTGGCGCAATCTTACAATGAGCAGTTCTTC.

This clonotype has only one observation. The gene calls are TRBV11-2 and TRBJ2-3, with TRBD1 matching over 9 bases. This CDR3 spans 13 amino acids. The trim removed 4 bases at V and 6 bases at J, leaving 2 bases unmatched. Germline CDR1 SGHAT, CDR2 FQNNGV. The DNA for the CDR3 is TGTGCCAGCAGCTGGGGACAGGGCGATACGCAGTATTTT. This gives the protein CASSWGQGDTQYF.

The chain joins TRBV6-1 to TRBJ2-3; 11 nucleotides line up with TRBD2. After removal of 5 bases from V and 0 bases from J, the junction contained 1 base not matched to a gene. The CDR3 runs to 15 residues. Germline V gene data show CDR1 as MNHNS and CDR2 as SASEGT. CDR3 DNA: TGTGCCAGCAGTCGACTAGCGGGGAGCACAGATACGCAGTATTTT. Residues: CASSRLAGSTDTQYF.

The chain has TRBV4-3 and TRBJ1-5, with D uncertain. This CDR3 has 16 amino acids. V gave up 0 bases and J gave up 5 bases, with 14 bases separating them. In germline, CDR1 is LGHNA, CDR2 YSLEER. This CDR3 reads CASSQDGRRGYQPQHF. CDR3 nucleotides: TGCGCCAGCAGCCAAGATGGTCGCAGAGGGTATCAGCCCCAGCATTTT.

V gene TRBV6-1 combines with J gene TRBJ2-7, with D tentatively TRBD1 (6 bases). This CDR3 region has 13 residues. V was clipped by 9 bases and J by 3 bases, with 15 bases between them. Germline V gives CDR1 MNHNS, CDR2 SASEGT. The CDR3 DNA is TGTGCCAGTCAGGGGTCACTTTTCTACGAGCAGTACTTC. It encodes CASQGSLFYEQYF.

This clonotype has a handful of counts. The gene calls are TRBV23-1 and TRBJ1-5; D gene unclear. TRBV23-1 is given ORF status, its function remaining uncertain. The V end was cut by 4 bases, the J end by 7 bases, with 5 bases between. This CDR3 contains 11 residues. The CDR3 here is CASSRGQPQHF. The CDR3 DNA is TGCGCCAGCAGTCGAGGGCAGCCCCAGCATTTT.

This clonotype was counted only a few times. V gene TRBV6-2 or TRBV6-3 combines with J gene TRBJ2-1, with D unresolved. This CDR3 spans 15 amino acids. V was shortened by 0 bases and J by 4 bases, with 10 bases between the two germline ends. Germline V CDR1 and CDR2: MNHEY, SVGEGT. In DNA, the CDR3 is TGTGCCAGCAGTTACTCCCGGCCGTTTTACAATGAGCAGTTCTTC. It encodes CASSYSRPFYNEQFF.

The table lists this clonotype with a few counts. The chain combines TRBV10-3 with TRBJ1-1, with unresolved D. Germline V lookup: CDR1 ENHRY, CDR2 SYGVKD. Trimming shortened V by 7 bases and J by 3 bases, and 9 bases separated the two germline ends. CDR3 length: 12 amino acids. As DNA, the CDR3 is TGTGCCATCAAAGAAAGGGACACTGAAGCTTTCTTT. Translating gives CAIKERDTEAFF.

The CDR3 region has the DNA TGTGCCAGCAGTTACAGGCAGAAGAACACTGAAGCTTTCTTT. This codes for CASSYRQKNTEAFF. The rearrangement uses TRBV6-5 and TRBJ1-1, with unresolved D. This CDR3 contains 14 residues. The germline V and J ends were trimmed by 2 bases and 1 base, with 8 bases remaining between them. The germline gives CDR1 MNHEY, CDR2 SVGAGI.

The rearrangement uses TRBV14 and TRBJ2-3, with 9 bases matching TRBD1. The germline V gene encodes CDR1 SGHDN and CDR2 FVKESK. V lost 5 bases and J lost 2; bases outside the gene matches: 5. CDR3 length: 15 amino acids. CDR3 loop: CASSYGTGTTDTQYF. DNA of the CDR3: TGTGCCAGCAGCTATGGGACAGGGACCACAGATACGCAGTATTTT.

In DNA form, the CDR3 reads TGTGCCAGCAGCTTCACTAGCGGGGGGCGCACAGATACGCAGTATTTT. Its translation is CASSFTSGGRTDTQYF. The chain combines TRBV11-2 with TRBJ2-3, with TRBD2 matching over 12 bases. Germline V gene sequence: CDR1 SGHAT, CDR2 FQNNGV. Germline trimming cut 3 bases from V and 1 base from J; bases unmatched to any gene: 2. This CDR3 is built from 16 residues.

The genes are TRBV4-1 and TRBJ1-1; D possibly corresponds to TRBD1 (5 bases). V dropped 1 base and J dropped 4 bases, with 7 bases sitting between them. The CDR3 has 13 amino acids. CDR1 is MGHRA and CDR2 is YSYEKL in the germline V gene. This CDR3 is CASSQGGSTEAFF. CDR3 in DNA: TGCGCCAGCAGCCAAGGGGGGAGCACTGAAGCTTTCTTT.

CDR3 sequence: CASSQDWQFMNTEAFF. The CDR3 DNA follows: TGCGCCAGCAGCCAAGATTGGCAGTTCATGAACACTGAAGCTTTCTTT. The rearrangement joins TRBV4-1 to TRBJ1-1; D is undetermined. The germline V gene has CDR1 MGHRA and CDR2 YSYEKL. Trimming took off 0 bases at V and 0 bases at J, with 11 bases between the two ends. CDR3 size: 16 residues.

The chain uses TRBV30 and TRBJ2-7; D is uncertain. Germline CDR1 reads GTSNPN; CDR2 reads SVGIG (reference sequence). Trimming removed 4 bases from V and 5 bases from J, with 12 bases in between. The CDR3 spans 12 residues. CDR3 amino acids: CAWTSNGDEQYF. For the CDR3, the DNA is TGTGCCTGGACCTCCAATGGCGACGAGCAGTACTTC. The full variable domain, rest sourced from reference TRBV30 and TRBJ2-7, is SQTIHQWPATLVQPVGSPLSLECTVEGTSNPNLYWYRQAAGRGLQLLFYSVGIGQISSEVPQNLSASRPQDRQFILSSKKLLLSDSGFYLCAWTSNGDEQYFGPGTRLTVT.

This rearrangement joins TRBV6-2 or TRBV6-3 to TRBJ2-5, with D uncertain. Germline-derived CDR1 and CDR2 are MNHEY and SVGEGT. Trimming cost V 0 bases and J 1 base, with 3 bases left between them. This CDR3 contains 13 residues. CDR3 sequence: CASSYSPQETQYF. The CDR3 DNA sequence: TGTGCCAGCAGTTACTCGCCCCAAGAGACCCAGTACTTC.